The 5 T cell receptor beta chains below all came from one sample that was sequenced in a study of T cells in Graves' hyperthyroidism and ophthalmopathy. RNA transcripts yielded amplified TCR beta CDR3 regions. In the first-round RT-PCR of the TCR CDR3, the HTBI primer set was used. TCRdb re-analysed the multiplex PCR reads in MiXCR, keeping a single row per CDR3 protein. The sample lists 500,000 or so distinct CDR3 sequences, roughly 16% seen once, with roughly 29% in the top ten. Material for sequencing was blood. The receptor source for this set is a young woman with Graves' ophthalmopathy.

Ten or more counts support this clonotype. V usage is TRBV7-2 and J usage is TRBJ2-3; D assignment may be TRBD1 or TRBD2 (5 bases each). V dropped 5 bases and J dropped 3 bases, with 15 bases sitting between them. Germline loops: CDR1 SGHTA, CDR2 FQGNSA. The CDR3 is 15 amino acids. The CDR3 coding sequence is TGTGCCAGCAGCCCCGGGGCTAGGAGAACAGATACGCAGTATTTT. Amino acids: CASSPGARRTDTQYF.

This clonotype was observed at least ten times. The chain has TRBV6-2 or TRBV6-3 and TRBJ2-1, with no clear D. CDR1 is MNHEY, CDR2 SVGEGT, per germline. This CDR3 has 18 amino acids. The V end lost 3 bases, the J end lost 2 bases, and 20 bases lay between the germline ends. CDR3 nucleotide sequence: TGTGCCAGCAGTTATTCCCCCGGGCTATGGCGAGCCTACAATGAGCAGTTCTTC. This gives the protein CASSYSPGLWRAYNEQFF.

The rearrangement links TRBV20-1 to TRBJ2-5, with 8 bases aligning to TRBD2. Germline V gene lookup returns CDR1 DFQATT and CDR2 SNEGSKA (reference sequence). Trimming at V came to 7 bases and at J to 7 bases, leaving 8 bases not matched to a gene. This CDR3 comprises 12 residues. The CDR3 sequence is CSGSDAGGTQYF. As DNA, the CDR3 is TGCAGTGGTTCGGACGCGGGGGGGACCCAGTACTTC.

This clonotype was detected ten times or more. J is TRBJ2-7 and V is TRBV3-1, with a tentative D call TRBD2 (6 bases). The V end lost 4 bases, the J end lost 3 bases, and 13 bases lay between the germline ends. This CDR3 spans 14 amino acids. Germline CDR1 LGHDT, CDR2 YNNKEL (reference sequence). The CDR3 region is CASSRYGTGYEQYF. The CDR3 DNA reads as TGTGCCAGCAGCCGATACGGGACTGGCTACGAGCAGTACTTC.

In this sample, this clonotype turned up a few times. With a much larger clone just one base away, this may be a read error. The rearrangement links TRBV28 to TRBJ2-7; perhaps TRBD2 as D (6 bases). V was shortened by 10 bases and J by 6 bases, with 16 bases between the two germline ends. The CDR3 length is 12 residues. Germline V lookup: CDR1 MDHEN, CDR2 SYDVKM. The CDR3 loop is CANRSGRTEQYF. CDR3 sequence (DNA): TGTGCCAACAGGTCGGGGAGGACCGAGCAGTACTTC.